This T cell receptor (beta chain) derives from a study of HIV-infected children after antiretroviral therapy interruption. Across the study: Interruption-arm samples span weeks 0, 12, interruption end (24 or 48), and about 3 years post-study. Study-wide results and limits: The CD45RA+ naive sort may contain some EMRA or stem memory cells. After treatment interruption started, naive CD4+ CDR3 overlap across time points dropped. By the end of treatment interruption, naive CD4+ clonality (Gini) increased.

This CDR3 has 15 amino acids. V shed 8 bases and J shed 1 base, with 16 bases lying between them. The germline V gene encodes CDR1 MNHNS and CDR2 SASEGT. Treatment reported: PENTA 11 planned treatment interruption arm or continuous ART arm. RNA-based 3' RACE libraries used unique molecular identifiers. From the 3' RACE reads, TCRdb called clonotypes with MiXCR, one entry per CDR3 protein. The sample records tens of thousands of distinct CDR3 sequences, 4.3% being singletons. This clonotype showed up many times. What it binds is unknown. The sequence derives from a pool of human donors with HIV. The rearrangement joins TRBV6-1 to TRBJ2-3, with D possibly TRBD2 on 5 matching bases. Specimen: CD45RA+ CD4+ T cells from PBMCs, pooled from several time points, collected from a donor given antiretroviral therapy, either interrupted or continuous. The sample's subset: naive CD4+ CD45RA+ CD45RO- T cells. The CDR3 sequence: CASSVVFGGTDTQYF. In DNA form, the CDR3 reads TGTGCCAGCTCGGTGGTCTTCGGGGGCACAGATACGCAGTATTTT.